These 17 T cell receptor beta chains share one sample of origin, sequenced in a study of blood T cell repertoires in COVID-19. Clones were sequenced by immunoSEQ multiplex PCR, and TCRdb holds only the in-frame ones, with some missing. Here the sample spans under 100,000 clones, 89% being singletons. The source material was peripheral blood. All receptors derive from a man in his fifties with acute or convalescent COVID-19.

The chain links TRBV7-2 to TRBJ1-6, with 9 bases that match TRBD1. This CDR3 region has 15 residues. V shed 0 bases, J shed 8 bases, and the junction held 2 bases outside the gene matches. CDR1 SGHTA and CDR2 FQGNSA come from the germline V gene. Here the CDR3 DNA reads TGTGCCAGCAGCTTAGCCTGGGACAGGGATTCACCCCTCCACTTT. Its protein is CASSLAWDRDSPLHF.

This clone was seen only once. This chain connects TRBV18 to TRBJ1-2; the match to TRBD1 covers 9 bases. The CDR3 runs to 16 residues. The V segment lost 3 bases and the J segment 6 bases; nucleotides outside the gene matches: 11. Germline V CDR1 and CDR2: KGHSH, LQKENI. CDR3 region: CASSPAGTGSGNGYTF. Written as DNA, the CDR3 is TGTGCCAGCTCACCCGCCGGGACAGGGAGTGGAAATGGCTACACCTTC.

The chain joins TRBV2 to TRBJ1-6; possibly TRBD1 for D (5 bases). CDR3 length: 14 amino acids. Germline values: CDR1 SNHLY, CDR2 FYNNEI. Trimming cost V 7 bases and J 5 bases, with 12 bases left between them. CDR3 loop: CASNLGLHNSPLHF. The CDR3 nucleotides are TGTGCCAGCAACCTGGGACTGCATAATTCACCCCTCCACTTT.

This chain connects TRBV12-3 or TRBV12-4 to TRBJ1-4; no clear D. The CDR3 is made up of 13 amino acids. V was cut by 1 base and J by 8 bases, with 8 bases left in between. In nucleotides, the CDR3 is TGTGCCAGCAGTTTAGGGGAGGCGGAAAAACTGTTTTTT. It encodes CASSLGEAEKLFF.

The CDR3 loop reads CASSLAGGYTF. CDR3 DNA: TGTGCCAGCAGCTTGGCAGGTGGCTACACCTTC. J is TRBJ1-2 and V is TRBV5-6; D gene uncertain. Trimming took off 0 bases at V and 7 bases at J, with 4 bases between the two ends. The CDR3 length is 11 residues. The V gene's germline CDR1 is SGHDT and CDR2 YYEEEE.

The J gene is TRBJ1-4, the V gene TRBV7-2; D is possibly TRBD1 (6 bases). This CDR3 region has 14 residues. Trimming removed 5 bases at V and 4 bases at J, with 11 bases between. From germline, CDR1 is SGHTA and CDR2 FQGNSA. The CDR3 region is CASSPTGINEKLFF. CDR3 nucleotide sequence: TGTGCCAGCAGCCCTACAGGGATTAATGAAAAACTGTTTTTT.

The V and J genes are TRBV5-1 and TRBJ2-5; 8 bases align to TRBD2. The V and J ends lost 0 bases and 1 base, in that order; junction bases with no gene match: 8. The CDR3 has 17 amino acids. The V gene's germline CDR1 is SGHRS and CDR2 YFSETQ. DNA for the CDR3: TGCGCCAGCAGCTTGGCCTTAACGGGGGGGTTCCAAGAGACCCAGTACTTC. Amino acids: CASSLALTGGFQETQYF.

The gene calls are TRBV6-1 and TRBJ2-3; 8 positions match TRBD2. V gave up 3 bases and J gave up 5 bases; unmatched junction bases: 4. Germline values: CDR1 MNHNS, CDR2 SASEGT. The CDR3 sequence is 14 residues long. The CDR3 DNA sequence: TGTGCCAGCAGTGAGCGGGGGGATGTAGATACGCAGTATTTT. It yields the protein CASSERGDVDTQYF.

This rearrangement joins TRBV5-4 to TRBJ1-3; 12 nucleotides line up with TRBD1. Germline CDR1 is SGHNT and CDR2 is YYREEE (reference sequence). There are 16 residues in the CDR3. The trim removed 3 bases at V and 3 bases at J, leaving 4 bases unmatched. The CDR3, as DNA: TGTGCCAGCAGCTCGGGACAGGGGGCGCTTGGAAACACCATATATTTT. Translation gives CASSSGQGALGNTIYF.

V usage is TRBV11-1 and J usage is TRBJ1-1; D is uncertain. Trimming pared 3 bases from V and 8 bases from J, leaving 16 bases between. This CDR3 region has 14 residues. CDR1 SGHAT and CDR2 FQDESV come from the germline V gene (reference sequence). The CDR3 nucleotides read TGTGCCAGCAGCTTGCCGAGTGGTGCGGGGGAAGCTTTCTTT. It specifies CASSLPSGAGEAFF.

This clone has only one observation. This chain uses TRBV10-3 with TRBJ1-3, with D unresolved. This CDR3 spans 15 amino acids. The germline V gene has CDR1 ENHRY and CDR2 SYGVKD. V lost 2 bases to trimming and J lost 3 bases, with 11 bases between them. This CDR3 reads CAISEGLLLGNTIYF. The CDR3 coding sequence is TGTGCCATCAGTGAGGGACTGCTTCTTGGAAACACCATATATTTT.

V usage is TRBV7-2 and J usage is TRBJ2-1; 10 nucleotides align to TRBD2. This CDR3 region has 16 residues. With 5 bases clipped from V and 7 bases from J, the junction kept 11 bases outside the gene matches. CDR1 and CDR2 from the germline V gene are SGHTA and FQGNSA. CDR3 protein: CASSRSGGADWNEQFF. DNA for the CDR3: TGTGCCAGCAGCAGAAGCGGGGGGGCCGATTGGAATGAGCAGTTCTTC.

This rearrangement joins TRBV9 to TRBJ2-3, with TRBD2 matching 7 bases. This CDR3 has 16 residues. The V gene's germline CDR1 is SGDLS and CDR2 YYNGEE. Trimming at V came to 0 bases and at J to 2 bases, leaving 6 bases not matched to a gene. CDR3 bases: TGTGCCAGCAGCGTAGGAGCTAGCGGCAACACAGATACGCAGTATTTT. It yields the protein CASSVGASGNTDTQYF.

This rearrangement joins TRBV10-3 to TRBJ2-2; 9 positions match TRBD2. The CDR3 spans 17 residues. CDR1 ENHRY and CDR2 SYGVKD come from the germline V gene. J was trimmed by 3 bases and V by 4 bases; bases with no gene match: 9. The CDR3 loop is CAISASGVNADTGELFF. The CDR3 DNA follows: TGTGCCATCAGTGCTAGCGGGGTTAACGCGGACACCGGGGAGCTGTTTTTT.

The rearrangement joins TRBV2 to TRBJ2-7; 12 bases map to TRBD2. Per germline, CDR1 SNHLY and CDR2 FYNNEI. J gave up 7 bases and V 4 bases, and 11 bases lay outside the gene matches. The CDR3 length is 16 residues. The CDR3 sequence: CASSGGLAGGKGEQYF. CDR3 nucleotide sequence: TGTGCCAGCAGTGGAGGTCTAGCGGGGGGGAAAGGGGAGCAGTACTTC. Based on the CDR3 plus reference TRBV2 and TRBJ2-7, the full variable domain is EPEVTQTPSHQVTQMGQEVILRCVPISNHLYFYWYRQILGQKVEFLVSFYNNEISEKSEIFDDQFSVERPDGSNFTLKIRSTKLEDSAMYFCASSGGLAGGKGEQYFGPGTRLTVT.

To note about this clone: An end of the junction does not agree with germline; a read error may underlie this. The CDR3 sequence is CASSLDRQILWGYTF. In nucleotides, the CDR3 is TGTGCCAGCAGTTTGGACAGACAGATCCTATGGGGCTACACCTTC. This sequence joins TRBV5-4 and TRBJ1-2, with D possibly TRBD1 on 6 matching bases. Germline V gene lookup returns CDR1 SGHNT and CDR2 YYREEE (reference sequence). This CDR3 region has 15 residues.

V usage is TRBV23-1 and J usage is TRBJ1-6; D is perhaps TRBD1 (6 bases). TRBV23-1 is marked as an open reading frame, function uncertain. The V end was cut by 3 bases, the J end by 10 bases, with 22 bases between. The CDR3 runs to 17 residues. CDR3 in DNA: TGCGCCAGCAGTCACTTCACAGGGAGGGGATATATCTCACCCCTCCACTTT. It translates to CASSHFTGRGYISPLHF.